This TCR beta chain was found in a study of blood T cell repertoires in COVID-19. Libraries were prepared by immunoSEQ multiplex PCR; TCRdb keeps only in-frame clonotypes and omits some of them. This table has about 150,000 clones, around 84% appearing once. V was cut by 5 bases and J by 0 bases, with 10 bases left in between. The V gene's germline CDR1 is LNHDA and CDR2 SQIVND (reference sequence). This CDR3 contains 14 residues. Sample: peripheral blood. This sequence joins TRBV19 and TRBJ1-2, with a weak D call TRBD1 (6 bases). The receptor was isolated from an older man with acute or convalescent COVID-19. DNA of the CDR3: TGTGCCAGTAGTGCCAACAGGGCTAACTATGGCTACACCTTC. Translating it yields CASSANRANYGYTF.